Below are 21 T cell receptor beta chains sequenced from a single sample in a study of T cells after yellow fever vaccination. TCRdb reprocessed the 5' RACE reads with MiXCR, giving one entry per CDR3 protein. The sample lists roughly 120,000 distinct CDR3 sequences; 7.2% were seen once. The sample in question was CD4+ T cells sorted from PBMCs, obtained roughly seven weeks after the first yellow fever vaccination. The receptors originated from a man between 18 and 35 years old who received the YFV17D yellow fever vaccine.

This clonotype was seen at least ten times. The rearrangement joins TRBV7-2 to TRBJ1-1; no clear D. This CDR3 comprises 14 residues. Germline loops: CDR1 SGHTA, CDR2 FQGNSA. Between the trimmed V and J ends, which lost 5 bases and 0 bases, there was a span of 10 bases. CDR3 in amino acids: CASSRHNMNTEAFF. The CDR3 DNA reads TGTGCCAGCAGCCGACATAACATGAACACTGAAGCTTTCTTT. Looking up the rest from reference TRBV7-2 and TRBJ1-1 gives the full variable domain: GAGVSQSPSNKVTEKGKDVELRCDPISGHTALYWYRQSLGQGLEFLIYFQGNSAPDKSGLPSDRFSAERTGGSVSTLTIQRTQQEDSAVYLCASSRHNMNTEAFFGQGTRLTVV.

The rearrangement joins TRBV20-1 to TRBJ1-2; D ambiguous. The CDR3 consists of 12 residues. V gave up 6 bases and J gave up 7 bases, with 15 bases separating them. Per germline, CDR1 DFQATT and CDR2 SNEGSKA (reference sequence). CDR3 in DNA: TGCAGTGCCGGTTCAGAATCCGTTGGCTACACCTTC. This translates into CSAGSESVGYTF.

This rearrangement joins TRBV7-9 to TRBJ1-1; D is unclear. In germline, CDR1 is SEHNR, CDR2 FQNEAQ (reference sequence). This CDR3 is built from 14 residues. Trimming removed 0 bases from V and 3 bases from J, with 8 bases in between. The CDR3 DNA is TGTGCCAGCAGCTTAGCGAATCGGTACACTGAAGCTTTCTTT. This encodes CASSLANRYTEAFF.

This clonotype was counted at least ten times. The chain carries TRBV6-2 or TRBV6-3 and TRBJ1-6; D possibly corresponds to TRBD1 (5 bases). Germline CDR1 reads MNHEY; CDR2 reads SVGEGT. V dropped 6 bases and J dropped 0 bases, with 15 bases sitting between them. This CDR3 has 17 residues. For the CDR3, the DNA is TGTGCCAGCAGCACCTGGGACCCAAGCTCCTATAATTCACCCCTCCACTTT. Translating gives CASSTWDPSSYNSPLHF.

This clonotype has ten or more counts. The chain couples TRBV12-3 or TRBV12-4 to TRBJ2-3; either TRBD1 or TRBD2 may fit D (5 bases each). V dropped 6 bases and J dropped 2 bases, with 15 bases sitting between them. CDR3 length: 15 amino acids. The CDR3 nucleotides read TGTGCCAGCAGCACCCATACGGGGACCACAGATACGCAGTATTTT. This translates into CASSTHTGTTDTQYF.

Many counts were recorded for this clonotype. The chain combines TRBV7-2 with TRBJ2-3, with D perhaps assigned TRBD1 or TRBD2 (6 bases each). CDR1 is SGHTA and CDR2 is FQGNSA in the germline V gene. The CDR3 has 13 residues. Trimming shortened V by 5 bases and J by 8 bases, and 14 bases separated the two germline ends. CDR3 region: CASSPPGAITQYF. CDR3 DNA: TGTGCCAGCAGCCCCCCGGGGGCCATTACGCAGTATTTT.

With regard to this clonotype: A single base separates this from a much larger clone, so it may be a read error. The V and J genes are TRBV20-1 and TRBJ1-5; D is possibly TRBD1 (5 bases). CDR1 is DFQATT, CDR2 SNEGSKA, per germline (reference sequence). This CDR3 is built from 15 residues. The CDR3 nucleotides read TGCTGTGCCGGGAGGGTAGGGGATAGCAATCAGCCCCAGCATTTT. Protein product: CCAGRVGDSNQPQHF.

V usage is TRBV12-3 or TRBV12-4 and J usage is TRBJ2-5; the D is unclear. Trimming stripped 6 bases from V and 5 bases from J, with 13 bases between. This CDR3 region has 13 residues. The CDR3 reads CASSLLAVETQYF. CDR3 bases: TGTGCCAGCAGCCTGCTGGCGGTGGAGACCCAGTACTTC.

This clonotype has ten or more counts. This chain uses TRBV29-1 with TRBJ2-3, with 7 nucleotides matching TRBD1. CDR1 and CDR2 from the germline V gene are SQVTM and ANQGSEA. The CDR3 is made up of 13 amino acids. After removal of 3 bases from V and 3 bases from J, the junction contained 3 bases not matched to a gene. The CDR3 loop reads CSVDRGFTDTQYF. In nucleotides, the CDR3 is TGCAGCGTTGACAGGGGGTTTACAGATACGCAGTATTTT.

In its sample, this clonotype was seen many times. J is TRBJ2-3 and V is TRBV20-1, with D perhaps TRBD1 (5 bases). Germline-derived CDR1 and CDR2 are DFQATT and SNEGSKA (reference sequence). V was shortened by 3 bases and J by 4 bases, with 11 bases between the two germline ends. The CDR3 totals 13 residues. The DNA for the CDR3 is TGCAGTGCTAGTGCACAGGTAGCAGATACGCAGTATTTT. Amino acids: CSASAQVADTQYF.

This clonotype was seen repeatedly, ten times or more. The chain combines TRBV4-3 with TRBJ2-3, with D tentatively TRBD1 or TRBD2 (5 bases each). The germline V gene encodes CDR1 LGHNA and CDR2 YSLEER. V was shortened by 4 bases and J by 11 bases, with 16 bases between the two germline ends. The CDR3 consists of 13 residues. CDR3 DNA: TGCGCCAGCAGCCGGCGTGGGGGTCGGGAGCAGTATTTT. Its translation: CASSRRGGREQYF.

Ten or more counts support this clonotype. V and J are TRBV12-3 or TRBV12-4 and TRBJ2-6, with D hard to call. There are 14 residues in the CDR3. V was shortened by 4 bases and J by 1 base, with 5 bases between the two germline ends. CDR3 DNA: TGTGCCAGCAGTTGGGCTTCTGGGGCCAACGTCCTGACTTTC. It is translated as CASSWASGANVLTF.

The table lists this clonotype with many counts. The V and J genes are TRBV7-9 and TRBJ2-6; D uncertain. Trimming cost V 6 bases and J 0 bases, with 6 bases left between them. Germline V gives CDR1 SEHNR, CDR2 FQNEAQ (reference sequence). CDR3 length: 14 residues. CDR3 nucleotides: TGTGCCAGCAGGGCAAGCTCTGGGGCCAACGTCCTGACTTTC. This encodes CASRASSGANVLTF.

At least ten counts were recorded for this clonotype. The chain carries TRBV5-1 and TRBJ1-1, with D uncertain. Trimming pared 0 bases from V and 1 base from J, leaving 4 bases between. CDR1 SGHRS and CDR2 YFSETQ come from the germline V gene. The CDR3 sequence is 13 residues long. The CDR3 region is CASSLVRNTEAFF. DNA for the CDR3: TGCGCCAGCAGCTTGGTAAGGAACACTGAAGCTTTCTTT.

V usage is TRBV12-3 or TRBV12-4 and J usage is TRBJ2-7, with 8 bases identical to TRBD2. The CDR3 runs to 14 residues. V lost 3 bases to trimming and J lost 5 bases; unmatched junction nucleotides: 6. This CDR3 reads CASSFGGAAHEQYF. DNA for the CDR3: TGTGCCAGCAGTTTCGGGGGGGCGGCTCACGAGCAGTACTTC.

The table lists this clonotype with many counts. CDR3 sequence reads: CSVEGTSKYTQYF. The CDR3 bases are TGCAGCGTTGAAGGGACTAGCAAATATACGCAGTATTTT. The chain recombines TRBV29-1 with TRBJ2-3; the match to TRBD2 covers 8 bases. With V trimmed by 1 base and J by 7 bases, 4 bases remained unmatched. The CDR3 sequence is 13 residues long. In germline, CDR1 is SQVTM, CDR2 ANQGSEA.

This clonotype came up many times. The rearrangement joins TRBV12-3 or TRBV12-4 to TRBJ2-1; D not certain. The length of the CDR3 is 14 residues. Trimming took off 5 bases at V and 6 bases at J, with 14 bases between the two ends. DNA for the CDR3: TGTGCCAGCAGTCTATCGGCGGCCATCAATGAGCAGTTCTTC. Translating it yields CASSLSAAINEQFF.

Ten or more counts support this clonotype. The chain employs TRBV7-9 and TRBJ1-1, with D maybe TRBD1 (6 bases). From germline, CDR1 is SEHNR and CDR2 FQNEAQ (reference sequence). V was pared by 7 bases and J by 2 bases, with 20 bases between. The CDR3 covers 16 residues. CDR3 coding DNA: TGTGCCAGCACCGAAGGGGGAGGACAGATAAACACTGAAGCTTTCTTT. This sequence encodes CASTEGGGQINTEAFF.

This clonotype has more than one count but fewer than ten. The chain is built from TRBV6-6 and TRBJ2-7, with 8 bases fitting TRBD2. CDR1 and CDR2 (germline): MNHNY, SVGAGI (reference sequence). V dropped 7 bases and J dropped 3; count of bases not matched to a gene: 5. The CDR3 has 13 amino acids. The CDR3 DNA is TGTGCCAGCAACCGGGGGGGGGACTACGAGCAGTACTTC. It codes for CASNRGGDYEQYF.

Many counts were recorded for this clonotype. This chain connects TRBV7-2 to TRBJ2-1; D is unclear. Trimming pared 5 bases from V and 4 bases from J, leaving 15 bases between. This CDR3 has 15 amino acids. Looked up from germline, CDR1 is SGHTA and CDR2 is FQGNSA. The CDR3 coding sequence is TGTGCCAGCAGCCCTTGGCCTCCACGGTACAATGAGCAGTTCTTC. It specifies CASSPWPPRYNEQFF.

This clonotype was seen repeatedly, ten times or more. The chain is built from TRBV7-9 and TRBJ1-5; no clear D. CDR3 size: 14 residues. V dropped 1 base and J dropped 5 bases, with 9 bases sitting between them. The germline V gene has CDR1 SEHNR and CDR2 FQNEAQ (reference sequence). The CDR3 here is CASSLGQDHQPQHF. In DNA, the CDR3 is TGTGCCAGCAGCTTAGGGCAGGACCATCAGCCCCAGCATTTT.